The rows below give T cell receptor beta chains drawn from one sample of a study of cytomegalovirus exposure and HLA in healthy donors. Only in-frame clones appear in the TCRdb table, and some are missing; sequencing was by immunoSEQ multiplex PCR. The sample consists of about 170,000 clones, about 88% of them appearing once. The specimen sequenced was PBMCs. The receptors were gathered from a young man in good health and CMV-seropositive. CDR3s include the opening cysteine and the closing phenylalanine or tryptophan. Each record gives: J gene, V gene, D gene, CDR3 protein, CDR3 DNA. A D gene is named only where the DNA matches it firmly.

J gene: TRBJ1-2; V gene: TRBV28; D gene: -; CDR3 protein: CATAIGGSYGYTF; CDR3 DNA: TGTGCCACCGCGATCGGGGGGTCCTATGGCTACACCTTC
J gene: TRBJ2-7; V gene: TRBV18; D gene: -; CDR3 protein: CASSPSSSYEQYF; CDR3 DNA: TGTGCCAGCTCACCATCGAGCTCCTACGAGCAGTACTTC
J gene: TRBJ2-7; V gene: TRBV30; D gene: TRBD2; CDR3 protein: CAWAGGAYEQYF; CDR3 DNA: TGTGCCTGGGCTGGGGGGGCCTACGAGCAGTACTTC
J gene: TRBJ2-7; V gene: TRBV7-3; D gene: TRBD1; CDR3 protein: CASSLRQGEDYEQYF; CDR3 DNA: TGTGCCAGCAGCTTACGGCAGGGGGAAGACTACGAGCAGTACTTC
J gene: TRBJ1-1; V gene: TRBV5-1; D gene: -; CDR3 protein: CASSLSGPPNTEAFF; CDR3 DNA: TGCGCCAGCAGCTTGAGTGGCCCCCCGAACACTGAAGCTTTCTTT
J gene: TRBJ2-7; V gene: TRBV27; D gene: TRBD1; CDR3 protein: CASSLDRGWNEQYF; CDR3 DNA: TGTGCCAGCAGTTTGGACAGGGGTTGGAATGAGCAGTACTTC
J gene: TRBJ2-1; V gene: TRBV9; D gene: -; CDR3 protein: CASSVVGSYNEQFF; CDR3 DNA: TGTGCCAGCAGCGTAGTCGGGTCGTACAATGAGCAGTTCTTC
J gene: TRBJ2-5; V gene: TRBV10-2; D gene: -; CDR3 protein: CASSGINRDGETQYF; CDR3 DNA: TGCGCCAGCAGCGGTATTAACAGGGATGGGGAGACCCAGTACTTC
J gene: TRBJ2-5; V gene: TRBV7-2; D gene: TRBD2; CDR3 protein: CASSSPTSPETQYF; CDR3 DNA: TGTGCCAGCAGCTCGCCGACTAGCCCGGAGACCCAGTACTTC
J gene: TRBJ2-7; V gene: TRBV6-5; D gene: -; CDR3 protein: CASTSPGFYEQYF; CDR3 DNA: TGTGCCAGCACTAGCCCGGGTTTCTACGAGCAGTACTTC